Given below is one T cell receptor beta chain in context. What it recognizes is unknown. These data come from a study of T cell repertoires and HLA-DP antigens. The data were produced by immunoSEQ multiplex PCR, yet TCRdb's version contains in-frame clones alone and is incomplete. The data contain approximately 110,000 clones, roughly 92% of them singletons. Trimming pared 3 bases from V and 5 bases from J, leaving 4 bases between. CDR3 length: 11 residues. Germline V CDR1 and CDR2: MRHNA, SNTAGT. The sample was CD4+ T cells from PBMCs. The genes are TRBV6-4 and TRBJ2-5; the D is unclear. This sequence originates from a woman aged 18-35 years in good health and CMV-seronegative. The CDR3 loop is CASSEFETQYF. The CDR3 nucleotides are TGTGCCAGCAGTGAGTTTGAGACCCAGTACTTC.